This is a list of T cell receptor beta chains from one sample in a study of high-grade serous ovarian cancer treatment subgroups. Sequenced by immunoSEQ multiplex PCR; TCRdb stores in-frame clones only, minus some. The profile shows fewer than 20,000 clones, roughly two thirds of them singletons. Material for sequencing was tumor tissue. All receptors derive from a human donor with high-grade serous ovarian cancer. Each CDR3 is given with its conserved first and last residue. A D gene is named only where the DNA matches it firmly. A row's size may be missing; if present it is once, few, many or a size class.

j_call	cdr3_length	clone_size	d_call	v_call	cdr3_aa	cdr3_nt
TRBJ2-1	15	-	-	TRBV9	CASSVEGSLYNEQFF	TGTGCCAGCAGCGTGGAGGGAAGTTTATACAATGAGCAGTTCTTC
TRBJ1-5	15	-	-	TRBV11-3	CASSPTGAVPQPQHF	TGTGCCAGCAGCCCCACCGGGGCAGTGCCTCAGCCCCAGCATTTT
TRBJ2-1	16	-	TRBD2	TRBV7-9	CASSLATSGGWDEQFF	TGTGCCAGCAGCTTAGCGACTAGCGGGGGGTGGGATGAGCAGTTCTTC
TRBJ1-2	15	-	-	TRBV7-2	CASSTYRTANYGYTF	TGTGCCAGCAGCACATACAGGACCGCTAACTATGGCTACACCTTC
TRBJ2-2	15	-	-	TRBV5-4	CASSQRTGNTGELFF	TGTGCCAGCAGCCAGAGGACGGGAAACACCGGGGAGCTGTTTTTT
TRBJ2-7	13	-	-	TRBV7-9	CASSLRGSYEQYF	TGTGCCAGCAGCTTAAGGGGTTCCTACGAGCAGTACTTC
TRBJ2-7	13	once	TRBD1	TRBV7-3	CASSLDRVGEQYF	TGTGCCAGCAGCCTCGACAGGGTTGGGGAGCAGTACTTC
TRBJ2-7	13	-	TRBD1	TRBV5-6	CASSPGTAYEQYF	TGTGCCAGCAGCCCGGGGACAGCCTACGAGCAGTACTTC
TRBJ1-6	16	-	-	TRBV30	CAWSVSRSSYNSPLHF	TGTGCCTGGAGTGTATCCCGAAGCTCCTATAATTCACCCCTCCACTTT
TRBJ1-3	16	-	-	TRBV5-6	CASSYLPSDSGNTIYF	TGTGCCAGCAGCTACCTCCCCAGTGACTCTGGAAACACCATATATTTT
TRBJ2-6	15	-	-	TRBV27	CASSFAGTGANVLTF	TGTGCCAGCAGTTTCGCAGGCACTGGGGCCAACGTCCTGACTTTC
TRBJ2-7	14	-	-	TRBV5-1	CASSFDVVAYEQYF	TGCGCCAGCAGCTTCGACGTTGTGGCCTACGAGCAGTACTTC
TRBJ2-7	16	-	-	TRBV7-8	CASSLGALAGVEEQYF	TGTGCCAGCAGCCTGGGGGCGTTGGCGGGGGTTGAGGAGCAGTACTTC
TRBJ2-1	15	-	TRBD2	TRBV7-3	CASSLLAGGFGEQFF	TGTGCCAGCAGCTTACTAGCGGGGGGTTTCGGTGAGCAGTTCTTC
TRBJ2-5	15	-	TRBD1	TRBV6-6	CASSYRGQGEETQYF	TGTGCCAGCAGTTACAGGGGACAGGGAGAAGAGACCCAGTACTTC
TRBJ2-7	13	-	TRBD1	TRBV7-6	CASSLQGADEQYF	TGTGCCAGCAGCTTACAGGGGGCGGACGAGCAGTACTTC
TRBJ2-5	15	-	-	TRBV6-4	CASSAAGDSQETQYF	TGTGCCAGCAGCGCGGCGGGGGACAGCCAAGAGACCCAGTACTTC
TRBJ1-1	14	few	-	TRBV18	CASSSLRGRTEAFF	TGTGCCAGCTCATCGCTCAGGGGACGAACTGAAGCTTTCTTT
TRBJ2-2	11	-	-	TRBV11-3	CASSFTGELFF	TGTGCCAGCAGCTTCACCGGGGAGCTGTTTTTT